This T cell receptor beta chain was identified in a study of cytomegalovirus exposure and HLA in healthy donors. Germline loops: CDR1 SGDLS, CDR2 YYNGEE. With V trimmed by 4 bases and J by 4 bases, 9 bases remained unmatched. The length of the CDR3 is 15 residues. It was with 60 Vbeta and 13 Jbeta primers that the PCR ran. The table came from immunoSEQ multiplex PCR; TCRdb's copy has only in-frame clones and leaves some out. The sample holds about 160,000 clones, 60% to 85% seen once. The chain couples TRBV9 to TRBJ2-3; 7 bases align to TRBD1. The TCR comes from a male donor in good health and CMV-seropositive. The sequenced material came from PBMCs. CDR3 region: CASSPFGTVADTQYF. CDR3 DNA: TGTGCCAGCAGCCCGTTCGGGACAGTGGCAGATACGCAGTATTTT.